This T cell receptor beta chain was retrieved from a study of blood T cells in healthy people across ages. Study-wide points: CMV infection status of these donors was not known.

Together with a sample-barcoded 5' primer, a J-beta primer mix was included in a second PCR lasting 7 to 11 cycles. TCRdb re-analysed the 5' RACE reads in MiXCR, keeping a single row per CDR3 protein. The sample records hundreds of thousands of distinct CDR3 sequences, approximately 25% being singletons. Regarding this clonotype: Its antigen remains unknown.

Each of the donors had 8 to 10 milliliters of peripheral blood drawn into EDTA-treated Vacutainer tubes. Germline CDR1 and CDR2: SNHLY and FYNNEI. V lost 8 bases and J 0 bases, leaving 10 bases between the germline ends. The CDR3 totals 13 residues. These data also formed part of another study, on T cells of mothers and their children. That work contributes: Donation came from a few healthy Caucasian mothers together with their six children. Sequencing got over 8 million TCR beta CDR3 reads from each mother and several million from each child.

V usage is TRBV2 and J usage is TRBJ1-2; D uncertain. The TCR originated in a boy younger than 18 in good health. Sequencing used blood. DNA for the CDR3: TGTGCCAGCGAAATAGGTTCTAACTATGGCTACACCTTC. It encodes CASEIGSNYGYTF. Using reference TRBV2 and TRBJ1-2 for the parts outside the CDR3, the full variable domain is EPEVTQTPSHQVTQMGQEVILRCVPISNHLYFYWYRQILGQKVEFLVSFYNNEISEKSEIFDDQFSVERPDGSNFTLKIRSTKLEDSAMYFCASEIGSNYGYTFGSGTRLTVV.